This T cell receptor (beta chain) was recorded in a study of regulatory T cells in long-lasting Graves disease. Study outcomes and limitations: TRBV28 was favored in persistent disease, as were TRBJ1-2 and TRBJ2-5. Not thyroid tissue but only peripheral blood was studied.

Time point: persistent/refractory GD, antithyroid drugs over 5 years with positive TRAb. After RNA was extracted from PBMCs, the TCR library was made from it. A blood draw put around 9 milliliters of peripheral blood into EDTA tubes. CDR3 regions were amplified by Arm-PCR using iRepertoire HTBI primers to build TCR beta libraries. In the study's own analysis: The samples yielded 55 to 75 TRBV and roughly 15 TRBJ segments. From the multiplex PCR reads, TCRdb called clonotypes with MiXCR, one entry per CDR3 protein. The V and J calls and clone size come from TCRdb's table, not from the authors' own analysis. The sample consists of about 300,000 distinct CDR3 sequences, roughly 21% of them appearing once. This clonotype has a handful of counts. The antigen remains undetermined. The V and J ends lost 6 bases and 5 bases respectively, with 14 bases between them. CDR1 is MNHNS and CDR2 is SASEGT in the germline V gene. CDR3 length: 14 residues.

The TCR sequence derives from a female donor with Graves disease. The V call is TRBV6-1, the J call TRBJ1-5, with D perhaps matching TRBD1 (5 bases). This material consisted of peripheral blood mononuclear cells (PBMCs), taken when the disease was refractory, from a patient treated with antithyroid drugs. The CDR3 here is CASSRDGSHQPQHF. Written as DNA, the CDR3 is TGTGCCAGCAGCCGGGACGGCAGTCATCAGCCCCAGCATTTT.